This TCR beta chain was retrieved from a study of cytomegalovirus exposure and HLA in healthy donors. The CDR3 consists of 15 residues. The germline V gene encodes CDR1 MNHNS and CDR2 SASEGT. The germline V and J ends were trimmed by 1 base and 3 bases, with 12 bases remaining between them. As for this clone: Its antigen is undetermined.

Study observations and caveats: Based on reports, TCR beta sequences accurately predicted HLA-A and HLA-B alleles for most subjects. In a later analysis, TCR beta V- and J-gene trimming was associated with a missense DCLRE1C variant. Most of the TCR beta V segments (in an earlier analysis) were productive either about 87% or about 30% of the time.

PCR employed 60 Vbeta and 13 Jbeta primers. Sequencing was performed with immunoSEQ multiplex PCR; in TCRdb, only in-frame clones are kept and a portion is missing. The top ten hold approximately 4.3% of the sample, which has 100,000 to 150,000 clones, around 78% seen once. The chain joins TRBV6-1 to TRBJ1-2; maybe TRBD1 (5 bases). The source is a man aged 55-75 years in good health and CMV-seropositive. The sequenced sample was PBMCs. The CDR3 loop reads CASSEDRWGDYGYTF. The CDR3 DNA reads as TGTGCCAGCAGTGAAGATCGCTGGGGGGACTATGGCTACACCTTC.